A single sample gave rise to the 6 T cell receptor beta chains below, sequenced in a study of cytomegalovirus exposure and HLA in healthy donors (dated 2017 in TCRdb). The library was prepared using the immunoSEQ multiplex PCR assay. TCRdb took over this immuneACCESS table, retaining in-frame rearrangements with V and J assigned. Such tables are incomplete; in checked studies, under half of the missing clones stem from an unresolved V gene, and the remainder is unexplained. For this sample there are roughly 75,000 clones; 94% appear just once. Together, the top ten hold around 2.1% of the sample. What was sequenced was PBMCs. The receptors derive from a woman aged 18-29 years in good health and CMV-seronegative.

CDR3 nucleotides: TGTGCCAGCAGCTTGCAGGGGACAGGGGGCCGAGAGACCCAGTACTTC. This codes for CASSLQGTGGRETQYF. The J gene is TRBJ2-5, the V gene TRBV5-8, with TRBD1 matching over 12 bases. J was trimmed by 4 bases and V by 1 base; bases with no gene match: 5. Germline values: CDR1 SGHTS, CDR2 YDEGEE. The CDR3 runs to 16 residues.

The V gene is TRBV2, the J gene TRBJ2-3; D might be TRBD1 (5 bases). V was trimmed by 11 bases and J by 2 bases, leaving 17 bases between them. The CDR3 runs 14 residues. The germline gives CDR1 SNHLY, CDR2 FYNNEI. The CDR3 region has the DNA TGTGCCTCCGGCGAGGCAGGGCACACAGATACGCAGTATTTT. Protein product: CASGEAGHTDTQYF.

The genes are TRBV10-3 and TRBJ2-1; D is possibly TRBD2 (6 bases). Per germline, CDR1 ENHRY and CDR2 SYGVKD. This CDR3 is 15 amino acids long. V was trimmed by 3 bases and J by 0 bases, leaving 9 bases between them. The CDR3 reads CAISESGDSYNEQFF. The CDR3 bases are TGTGCCATCAGTGAATCGGGGGACTCCTACAATGAGCAGTTCTTC.

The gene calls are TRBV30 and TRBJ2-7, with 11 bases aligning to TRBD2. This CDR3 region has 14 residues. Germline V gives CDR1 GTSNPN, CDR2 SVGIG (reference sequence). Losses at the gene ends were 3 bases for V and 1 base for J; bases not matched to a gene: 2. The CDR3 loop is CAWSLAGGSYEQYF. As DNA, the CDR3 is TGTGCCTGGAGCCTAGCGGGAGGATCCTACGAGCAGTACTTC.

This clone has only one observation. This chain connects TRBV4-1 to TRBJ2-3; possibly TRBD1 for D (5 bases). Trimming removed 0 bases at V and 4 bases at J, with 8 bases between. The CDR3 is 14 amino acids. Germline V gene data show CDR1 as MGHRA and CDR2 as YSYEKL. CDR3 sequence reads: CASSQEGPPDTQYF. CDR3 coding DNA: TGCGCCAGCAGCCAAGAGGGGCCCCCAGATACGCAGTATTTT.

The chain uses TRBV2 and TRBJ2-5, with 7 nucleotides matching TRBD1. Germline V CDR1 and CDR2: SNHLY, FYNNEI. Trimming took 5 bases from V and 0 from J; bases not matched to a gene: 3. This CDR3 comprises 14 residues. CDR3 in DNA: TGTGCCAGCAGTCTACAGGGGTACCAAGAGACCCAGTACTTC. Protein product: CASSLQGYQETQYF.